These T cell receptor beta chains were read from a single sample in a study of blood T cell repertoires in COVID-19. Data came from immunoSEQ multiplex PCR; TCRdb stores just in-frame clones and leaves some out. Found here are 310,000 or so clones, roughly 91% of them singletons; the top ten hold 1%. Sequencing input: peripheral blood. The receptor set was obtained from a man in his forties or fifties with active or convalescent COVID-19. Both conserved end residues are part of each CDR3. A D gene is named only where the DNA matches it firmly. Clone size is stated in some rows and not others, as once, few, many or a class when expanded.

j_call: TRBJ2-1; d_call: TRBD2; v_call: TRBV15; clone_size: .; cdr3_nt: TGTGCCACCAGCAGAGAGTGGTCTAGCGGAAATGAGCAGTTCTTC; cdr3_aa: CATSREWSSGNEQFF
j_call: TRBJ1-1; d_call: .; v_call: TRBV12-2; clone_size: .; cdr3_nt: TGTGCAAGTCGCTCACTTAAACAGGGGAGCCCTGAAGCTTTCTTT; cdr3_aa: CASRSLKQGSPEAFF
j_call: TRBJ2-3; d_call: TRBD2; v_call: TRBV18; clone_size: .; cdr3_nt: TGTGCCAGCTCACGAACGGGACTAAGGGACACAGATACGCAGTATTTT; cdr3_aa: CASSRTGLRDTDTQYF
j_call: TRBJ2-7; d_call: TRBD1; v_call: TRBV23-1; clone_size: .; cdr3_nt: TGCGCCAGCAGTCAATCGAATAGCGACAGGGGGTCCTACGAGCAGTACTTC; cdr3_aa: CASSQSNSDRGSYEQYF
j_call: TRBJ2-4; d_call: TRBD1; v_call: TRBV10-3; clone_size: .; cdr3_nt: TGTGCCATCAGTGAGTTCCAACCCAGGGGGCCGGCCAAAAACATTCAGTACTTC; cdr3_aa: CAISEFQPRGPAKNIQYF
j_call: TRBJ2-7; d_call: .; v_call: TRBV21-1; clone_size: .; cdr3_nt: TGTGCCAGCAGCAAAGCGGCACGGGGGGCATCCTACGAGCAGTACTTC; cdr3_aa: CASSKAARGASYEQYF
j_call: TRBJ1-4; d_call: .; v_call: TRBV6-1; clone_size: .; cdr3_nt: TGTGCCAGCAGTGAAGCGCTTCGCAGGTCCAATGAAAAACTGTTTTTT; cdr3_aa: CASSEALRRSNEKLFF
j_call: TRBJ2-7; d_call: TRBD2; v_call: TRBV2; clone_size: .; cdr3_nt: TGTGCCAGCAGTGAAACACTAGCGGCGGGCTCCTACGAGCAGTACTTC; cdr3_aa: CASSETLAAGSYEQYF
j_call: TRBJ2-7; d_call: .; v_call: TRBV7-9; clone_size: .; cdr3_nt: TGTGCCAGCAGCTTAGGCGTCACTGCCGAGCAGTACTTC; cdr3_aa: CASSLGVTAEQYF
j_call: TRBJ1-6; d_call: .; v_call: TRBV11-1; clone_size: .; cdr3_nt: TGTGCCAGCAGTCGCGGACAGAGTAATTCACCCCTCCACTTT; cdr3_aa: CASSRGQSNSPLHF
j_call: TRBJ1-1; d_call: .; v_call: TRBV6-5; clone_size: .; cdr3_nt: TGTGCCAGCAGTCAGAGAAGGGGGGGAACTGAAGCTTTCTTT; cdr3_aa: CASSQRRGGTEAFF
j_call: TRBJ2-1; d_call: TRBD2; v_call: TRBV29-1; clone_size: .; cdr3_nt: TGCAGCGTTCCCCTAGCGGGGGAGAATGAGCAGTTCTTC; cdr3_aa: CSVPLAGENEQFF
j_call: TRBJ2-5; d_call: TRBD2; v_call: TRBV2; clone_size: .; cdr3_nt: TGTGCCAGCACCGAGCGGGAGGGCCAAGAGACCCAGTACTTC; cdr3_aa: CASTEREGQETQYF
j_call: TRBJ1-1; d_call: TRBD1; v_call: TRBV19; clone_size: .; cdr3_nt: TGTGCCAGTAAGGGACAGGGAGGGAACACTGAAGCTTTCTTT; cdr3_aa: CASKGQGGNTEAFF
j_call: TRBJ2-1; d_call: TRBD2; v_call: TRBV7-8; clone_size: .; cdr3_nt: TGTGCCAGCAGCTTAAGTTGGCTAGCGGGGGGGCCTGAGCAGTTCTTC; cdr3_aa: CASSLSWLAGGPEQFF
j_call: TRBJ1-2; d_call: .; v_call: TRBV7-8; clone_size: .; cdr3_nt: TGTGCCAGCAGCTTAGCGCACCGGACAGCTAACTATGGCTACACCTTC; cdr3_aa: CASSLAHRTANYGYTF
j_call: TRBJ2-1; d_call: TRBD2; v_call: TRBV6-4; clone_size: .; cdr3_nt: TGTGCCAGCAGCAGAACCGGGACTAGCGGGAGCAATGAGCAGTTCTTC; cdr3_aa: CASSRTGTSGSNEQFF
j_call: TRBJ1-4; d_call: TRBD1; v_call: TRBV30; clone_size: .; cdr3_nt: TGTGCCTGGAGTTACGGGACAGGGGGAAGACTTTTTGAAAAACTGTTTTTT; cdr3_aa: CAWSYGTGGRLFEKLFF
j_call: TRBJ2-5; d_call: TRBD1; v_call: TRBV5-1; clone_size: .; cdr3_nt: TGCGCCAGCAGCTTGATGACAGGGAAAGAGACCCAGTACTTC; cdr3_aa: CASSLMTGKETQYF
j_call: TRBJ2-5; d_call: .; v_call: TRBV5-4; clone_size: once; cdr3_nt: TGTGCCAGCAGCATTGTTGGAGGGGGGGGCGAGACCCAGTACTTC; cdr3_aa: CASSIVGGGGETQYF
j_call: TRBJ1-2; d_call: TRBD1; v_call: TRBV5-5; clone_size: few; cdr3_nt: TGTGCCAGCAGCCTACAGGGGGGTTATGGCTACACCTTC; cdr3_aa: CASSLQGGYGYTF
j_call: TRBJ1-1; d_call: .; v_call: TRBV29-1; clone_size: .; cdr3_nt: TGCAGCGTTGTCGACACTGAAGCTTTCTTT; cdr3_aa: CSVVDTEAFF
j_call: TRBJ1-5; d_call: .; v_call: TRBV28; clone_size: .; cdr3_nt: TGTGCCAGCAGCCGGGGCGGGGGCCCCCAGCATTTT; cdr3_aa: CASSRGGGPQHF
j_call: TRBJ1-5; d_call: .; v_call: TRBV7-2; clone_size: .; cdr3_nt: TGTGCCAGCAGCTTAAGTTTTCAGGGATCCCAGCATTTT; cdr3_aa: CASSLSFQGSQHF
j_call: TRBJ2-5; d_call: TRBD2; v_call: TRBV20-1; clone_size: .; cdr3_nt: TGCAGTGCGAGTACCCCGGGACTAGCGGAGGAGACCCAGTACTTC; cdr3_aa: CSASTPGLAEETQYF
j_call: TRBJ1-4; d_call: .; v_call: TRBV7-8; clone_size: .; cdr3_nt: TGTGCCAGCAGCTTAACCCACCAGGGGCTTAATGAAAAACTGTTTTTT; cdr3_aa: CASSLTHQGLNEKLFF
j_call: TRBJ1-2; d_call: .; v_call: TRBV21-1; clone_size: .; cdr3_nt: TGTGCCAGCAGCCCCCGACGGACAGGGGCGAACTATGGCTACACCTTC; cdr3_aa: CASSPRRTGANYGYTF
j_call: TRBJ1-1; d_call: TRBD1; v_call: TRBV10-3; clone_size: once; cdr3_nt: TGTGCCACAGAGGATAGGGGACAGAGATCAACTGAAGCTTTCTTT; cdr3_aa: CATEDRGQRSTEAFF
j_call: TRBJ1-6; d_call: .; v_call: TRBV27; clone_size: .; cdr3_nt: TGTGCCAGCAGTTTATCGAGAGTCAACTCCTATAATTCACCCCTCCACTTT; cdr3_aa: CASSLSRVNSYNSPLHF
j_call: TRBJ2-3; d_call: .; v_call: TRBV24-1; clone_size: once; cdr3_nt: TGTGCCACCAGTGCCTACTTCTTCTCAAACAGGGAACCCACAGATACGCAGTATTTT; cdr3_aa: CATSAYFFSNREPTDTQYF
j_call: TRBJ2-1; d_call: TRBD2; v_call: TRBV9; clone_size: .; cdr3_nt: TGTGCCAGCAGCGTAGACGGCGGGAGGATGATCAATGAGCAGTTCTTC; cdr3_aa: CASSVDGGRMINEQFF
j_call: TRBJ2-2; d_call: .; v_call: TRBV7-2; clone_size: once; cdr3_nt: TGTGCCAGCAGTTTGACAGGCGGCCTTACCGGGGAGCTGTTTTTT; cdr3_aa: CASSLTGGLTGELFF
j_call: TRBJ1-1; d_call: TRBD1; v_call: TRBV6-2/TRBV6-3; clone_size: .; cdr3_nt: TGTGCCAGCAGTCCCGGGACAGTGGAAGGAGCTTTCTTT; cdr3_aa: CASSPGTVEGAFF
j_call: TRBJ2-5; d_call: TRBD2; v_call: TRBV6-5; clone_size: .; cdr3_nt: TGTGCCAGCAGTTACTCGAGGACTAGCGGTGGGACCCAGTACTTC; cdr3_aa: CASSYSRTSGGTQYF
j_call: TRBJ2-1; d_call: TRBD2; v_call: TRBV5-1; clone_size: .; cdr3_nt: TGCGCCAGCAGCTTGGGGGCGGGAGCCTACAATGAGCAGTTCTTC; cdr3_aa: CASSLGAGAYNEQFF
j_call: TRBJ1-4; d_call: TRBD1; v_call: TRBV9; clone_size: once; cdr3_nt: TGTGCCAGCAGCGTTGACAGGGACGATGAAAAACTGTTTTTT; cdr3_aa: CASSVDRDDEKLFF
j_call: TRBJ2-5; d_call: TRBD1; v_call: TRBV3-1/TRBV3-2; clone_size: .; cdr3_nt: TGTGCCAGCAGCCAAGTAAGGGGGCGGGAGACCCAGTACTTC; cdr3_aa: CASSQVRGRETQYF
j_call: TRBJ1-5; d_call: .; v_call: TRBV5-6; clone_size: .; cdr3_nt: TGTGCCAGCAGCCGGAGAAGCACGGTCAGGGCGAGCAATCAGCCCCAGCATTTT; cdr3_aa: CASSRRSTVRASNQPQHF
j_call: TRBJ2-1; d_call: TRBD2; v_call: TRBV9; clone_size: .; cdr3_nt: TGTGCCAGCAGCCAGGGACTAGCGGCTTACAATGAGCAGTTCTTC; cdr3_aa: CASSQGLAAYNEQFF
j_call: TRBJ1-6; d_call: TRBD1; v_call: TRBV11-2; clone_size: .; cdr3_nt: TGTGCCAGCAGCCGAGGGGGACAGGGGGCGATGGGCGATTCACCCCTCCACTTT; cdr3_aa: CASSRGGQGAMGDSPLHF
j_call: TRBJ2-7; d_call: .; v_call: TRBV28; clone_size: .; cdr3_nt: TGTGCCAGCGTTTCTGACGGGGGTGGGTACGAGCAGTACTTC; cdr3_aa: CASVSDGGGYEQYF
j_call: TRBJ2-2; d_call: .; v_call: TRBV6-1; clone_size: .; cdr3_nt: TGTGCCAGCAGTGAGGCAGGGGCCACCGGGGAGCTGTTTTTT; cdr3_aa: CASSEAGATGELFF
j_call: TRBJ1-1; d_call: TRBD1; v_call: TRBV5-1; clone_size: once; cdr3_nt: TGCGCCAGCAGTGGACAGGGGGCCCCGAACACTGAAGCTTTCTTT; cdr3_aa: CASSGQGAPNTEAFF
j_call: TRBJ1-1; d_call: TRBD1; v_call: TRBV28; clone_size: .; cdr3_nt: TGTGCCAGCAGTTCCCCCCGAGGGACAGCTGGGAACACTGAAGCTTTCTTT; cdr3_aa: CASSSPRGTAGNTEAFF
j_call: TRBJ1-1; d_call: .; v_call: TRBV5-6; clone_size: .; cdr3_nt: TGTGCCAGCAGCCCGAGGCACAGGTACGAATTTGAAGCTTTCTTT; cdr3_aa: CASSPRHRYEFEAFF
j_call: TRBJ2-5; d_call: TRBD1; v_call: TRBV9; clone_size: .; cdr3_nt: TGTGCCAGCAGCGTAGAAGGACAGGGGAAAGAGACCCAGTACTTC; cdr3_aa: CASSVEGQGKETQYF
j_call: TRBJ1-6; d_call: TRBD1; v_call: TRBV7-9; clone_size: .; cdr3_nt: TGTGCCAGCAGCTTACCGACAGGGGCCAATTCACCCCTCCACTTT; cdr3_aa: CASSLPTGANSPLHF
j_call: TRBJ2-7; d_call: TRBD1; v_call: TRBV28; clone_size: .; cdr3_nt: TGTGCCAGCAGTAAGACAGGGGGACTAAACGAGCAGTACTTC; cdr3_aa: CASSKTGGLNEQYF
j_call: TRBJ1-2; d_call: .; v_call: TRBV5-1; clone_size: .; cdr3_nt: TGCGCCAGCAGCTTGGCCGGGACAAAATATGGCTACACCTTC; cdr3_aa: CASSLAGTKYGYTF
j_call: TRBJ2-7; d_call: TRBD2; v_call: TRBV28; clone_size: .; cdr3_nt: TGTGCCAGCAGTCCTCTAACCCTGGGGACTACCTCCTACGAGCAGTACTTC; cdr3_aa: CASSPLTLGTTSYEQYF
j_call: TRBJ1-1; d_call: .; v_call: TRBV3-1/TRBV3-2; clone_size: .; cdr3_nt: TGTGCCAGCAGCCAAGGGGGCCGAGGGAACACTGAAGCTTTCTTT; cdr3_aa: CASSQGGRGNTEAFF
j_call: TRBJ2-3; d_call: .; v_call: TRBV10-1; clone_size: few; cdr3_nt: TGCGCCACAGCCCCGGGTGCTCGGCAGTATTTT; cdr3_aa: CATAPGARQYF
j_call: TRBJ2-7; d_call: .; v_call: TRBV2; clone_size: .; cdr3_nt: TGTGCCAGCAGTGTGGGGTGGCAGGGCTCCTACGAGCAGTACTTC; cdr3_aa: CASSVGWQGSYEQYF
j_call: TRBJ1-2; d_call: .; v_call: TRBV2; clone_size: .; cdr3_nt: TGTGCCAGCAGGGGGGGGGCACGGCATGGCTACACCTTC; cdr3_aa: CASRGGARHGYTF
j_call: TRBJ1-2; d_call: TRBD1; v_call: TRBV5-5; clone_size: .; cdr3_nt: TGTGCCAGCAGCTTTGCTATGGGACAGGGAGAAGGCGGCTACACCTTC; cdr3_aa: CASSFAMGQGEGGYTF
j_call: TRBJ2-7; d_call: .; v_call: TRBV27; clone_size: .; cdr3_nt: TGTGCCAGCAGACCTACAGGGTTCTACGAGCAGTACTTC; cdr3_aa: CASRPTGFYEQYF
j_call: TRBJ1-1; d_call: .; v_call: TRBV19; clone_size: .; cdr3_nt: TGTGCCAGTAGTATAGCGGCGGGGAACACTGAAGCTTTCTTT; cdr3_aa: CASSIAAGNTEAFF
j_call: TRBJ1-2; d_call: TRBD1; v_call: TRBV19; clone_size: once; cdr3_nt: TGTGCCAGTAGCCGACCGGGACAGGGGTCGGGTGGCTACACCTTC; cdr3_aa: CASSRPGQGSGGYTF